This T cell receptor beta chain came from a study of cytomegalovirus exposure and HLA in healthy donors. These donors counted as nominally healthy when sampled, but unrecorded immune exposures were likely. This CDR3 contains 15 residues. The V segment lost 0 bases and the J segment 4 bases; nucleotides outside the gene matches: 4. Germline-derived CDR1 and CDR2 are SGHRS and YFSETQ. Comment on this clone: The target antigen is unknown.

PCR employed 60 Vbeta and 13 Jbeta primers. Data came from immunoSEQ multiplex PCR; TCRdb stores just in-frame clones and leaves some out. The profile covers around 92,000 clones, with about three quarters appearing a single time and over 15% taken by the ten largest. Study results and caveats: Beyond CMV serostatus, there was no information to go on about immune exposure. Many donors shared some public TCRs, even though most TCR sequences were rare. Presence/absence results assume similar sequencing depth per donor, which may not hold.

The specimen was PBMCs. This chain links TRBV5-1 with TRBJ1-5; TRBD1 matches 7 bases. The source of this sequence is a man in his 60s in good health and CMV-seropositive. CDR3 sequence reads: CASSLGSTGNQPQHF. CDR3 coding DNA: TGCGCCAGCAGCTTGGGGTCGACAGGGAATCAGCCCCAGCATTTT.